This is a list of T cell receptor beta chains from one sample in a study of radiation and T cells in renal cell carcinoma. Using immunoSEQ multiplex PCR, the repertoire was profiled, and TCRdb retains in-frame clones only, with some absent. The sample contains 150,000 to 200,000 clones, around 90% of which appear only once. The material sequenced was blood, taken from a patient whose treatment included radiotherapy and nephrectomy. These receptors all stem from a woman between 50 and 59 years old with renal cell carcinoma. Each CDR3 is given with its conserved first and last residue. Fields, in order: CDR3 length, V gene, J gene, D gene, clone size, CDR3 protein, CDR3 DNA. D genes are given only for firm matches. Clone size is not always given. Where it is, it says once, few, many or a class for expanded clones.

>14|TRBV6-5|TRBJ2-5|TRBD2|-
CASTRGGAQETQYF
TGTGCCAGCACCCGCGGGGGGGCACAAGAGACCCAGTACTTC
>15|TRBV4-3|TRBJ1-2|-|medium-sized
CASSQGRGGTYGYTF
TGCGCCAGCAGCCAAGGTCGGGGGGGAACCTATGGCTACACCTTC
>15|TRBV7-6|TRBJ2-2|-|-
CASSQERGVAGELFF
TGTGCCAGCAGCCAGGAGAGGGGGGTTGCCGGGGAGCTGTTTTTT
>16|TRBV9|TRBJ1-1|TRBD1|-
CASSVGAGGGDTEAFF
TGTGCCAGCAGCGTTGGCGCAGGGGGCGGGGACACTGAAGCTTTCTTT
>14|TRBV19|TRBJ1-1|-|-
CASSIIRPNTEAFF
TGTGCCAGTAGTATAATCCGGCCGAACACTGAAGCTTTCTTT
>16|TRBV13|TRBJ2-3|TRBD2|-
CASSFRASGGADTQYF
TGTGCCAGCAGCTTTCGGGCTAGCGGGGGGGCAGATACGCAGTATTTT
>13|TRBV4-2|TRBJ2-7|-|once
CASSPPAAYEQYF
TGTGCCAGCAGCCCACCGGCGGCGTACGAGCAGTACTTC
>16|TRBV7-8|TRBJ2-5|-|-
CASSLAWDGHQETQYF
TGTGCCAGCAGCTTAGCTTGGGACGGCCACCAAGAGACCCAGTACTTC
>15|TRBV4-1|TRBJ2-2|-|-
CASSQGGLRTGELFF
TGCGCCAGCAGCCAAGGGGGACTTCGCACCGGGGAGCTGTTTTTT
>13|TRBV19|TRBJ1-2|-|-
CASSIVWGGGYTF
TGTGCCAGTAGTATAGTTTGGGGAGGCGGCTACACCTTC
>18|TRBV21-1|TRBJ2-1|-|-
CASSKLCEDRISYNEQFF
TGTGCCAGCAGCAAGTTGTGTGAGGACAGGATCTCCTACAATGAGCAGTTCTTC
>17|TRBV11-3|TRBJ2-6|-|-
CASSPRVGKSGANVLTF
TGTGCCAGCAGCCCTAGAGTTGGGAAGTCTGGGGCCAACGTCCTGACTTTC
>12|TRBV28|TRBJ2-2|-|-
CAGGTNTGELFF
TGTGCCGGTGGTACGAACACCGGGGAGCTGTTTTTT
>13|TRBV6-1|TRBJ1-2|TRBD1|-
CASSVDRGYGYTF
TGTGCCAGCAGTGTAGACAGGGGGTATGGCTACACCTTC
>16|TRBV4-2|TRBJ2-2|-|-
CASSQVGSVNTGELFF
TGTGCCAGCAGCCAAGTGGGGTCGGTGAACACCGGGGAGCTGTTTTTT
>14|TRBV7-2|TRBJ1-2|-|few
CASSLAPGSYGYTF
TGTGCCAGCAGCTTAGCTCCAGGGTCTTATGGCTACACCTTC
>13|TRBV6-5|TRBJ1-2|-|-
CASSSRGTDGYTF
TGTGCCAGCAGTTCCCGAGGAACGGATGGCTACACCTTC
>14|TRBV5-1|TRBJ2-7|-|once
CASSSLGVTYEQYF
TGCGCCAGCAGCTCCCTAGGGGTGACCTACGAGCAGTACTTC
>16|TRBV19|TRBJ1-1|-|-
CASSLEDTIKNTEAFF
TGTGCCAGTAGCCTTGAGGACACTATAAAGAACACTGAAGCTTTCTTT
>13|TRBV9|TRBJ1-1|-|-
CASRKGQNTEAFF
TGTGCCAGCAGAAAGGGACAGAACACTGAAGCTTTCTTT
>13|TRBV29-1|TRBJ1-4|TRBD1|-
CSVLGQGAVKLFF
TGCAGCGTGCTGGGACAGGGGGCTGTAAAACTGTTTTTT
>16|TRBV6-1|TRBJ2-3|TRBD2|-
CASSAAGGPGTDTQYF
TGTGCCAGCAGTGCGGCGGGGGGGCCGGGCACAGATACGCAGTATTTT
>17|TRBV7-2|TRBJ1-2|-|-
CASSLALGGGANYGYTF
TGTGCCAGCAGCTTAGCGCTTGGAGGGGGTGCTAACTATGGCTACACCTTC
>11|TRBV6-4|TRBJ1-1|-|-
CASSDSNVAFF
TGTGCCAGCAGTGACTCGAACGTAGCTTTCTTT
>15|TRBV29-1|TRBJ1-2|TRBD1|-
CSVIDGTAGNYGYTF
TGCAGCGTCATAGACGGGACAGCCGGGAACTATGGCTACACCTTC
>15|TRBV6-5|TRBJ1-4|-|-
CASSYSAGDNEKLFF
TGTGCCAGCAGTTACTCGGCAGGTGATAATGAAAAACTGTTTTTT
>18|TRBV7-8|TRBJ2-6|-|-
CASSVGVLWRSGANVLTF
TGTGCCAGCAGCGTCGGTGTCCTCTGGCGGTCTGGGGCCAACGTCCTGACTTTC
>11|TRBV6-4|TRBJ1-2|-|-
CASSDSRGYTF
TGTGCCAGCAGTGACTCACGTGGCTACACCTTC
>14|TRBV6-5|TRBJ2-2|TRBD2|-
CASRSGDTGGELFF
TGTGCCAGCCGTAGCGGGGATACTGGCGGGGAGCTGTTTTTT
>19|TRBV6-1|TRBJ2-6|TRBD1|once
CASSDPGTGKFSGANVLTF
TGTGCCAGCAGTGACCCCGGGACAGGCAAATTCTCTGGGGCCAACGTCCTGACTTTC
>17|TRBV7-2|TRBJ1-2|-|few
CASSLVLWGSEYYGYTF
TGTGCCAGCAGCTTAGTACTGTGGGGGTCGGAATACTATGGCTACACCTTC
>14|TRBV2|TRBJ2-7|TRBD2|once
CASTDWTSGYEQYF
TGTGCCAGCACCGATTGGACTAGCGGATACGAGCAGTACTTC
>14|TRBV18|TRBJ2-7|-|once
CASSPTRAAYEQYF
TGTGCCAGCTCACCAACCAGGGCGGCCTACGAGCAGTACTTC
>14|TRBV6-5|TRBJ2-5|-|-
CASSYSYIGGTQYF
TGTGCCAGCAGTTACTCGTATATCGGGGGGACCCAGTACTTC
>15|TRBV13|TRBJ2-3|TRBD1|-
CASSSRGLITDTQYF
TGTGCCAGCAGCTCGAGGGGGCTCATCACAGATACGCAGTATTTT
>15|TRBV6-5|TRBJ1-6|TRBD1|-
CASSYSWTGGSPLHF
TGTGCCAGCAGTTACTCGTGGACAGGGGGATCACCCCTCCACTTT
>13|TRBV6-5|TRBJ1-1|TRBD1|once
CASSYAGGGEAFF
TGTGCCAGCAGTTACGCAGGGGGAGGTGAAGCTTTCTTT
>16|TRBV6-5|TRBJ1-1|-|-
CASSSRVWGSGAEAFF
TGTGCCAGCAGTTCCAGAGTATGGGGATCGGGCGCTGAAGCTTTCTTT
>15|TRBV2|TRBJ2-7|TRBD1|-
CASSTRDRDSNEQYF
TGTGCCAGCAGCACCCGGGACAGGGACAGTAACGAGCAGTACTTC
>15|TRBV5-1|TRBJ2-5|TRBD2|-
CASSLSGGVPETQYF
TGCGCCAGCAGCTTAAGCGGGGGGGTCCCAGAGACCCAGTACTTC
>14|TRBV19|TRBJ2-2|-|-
CASSIRQDTGELFF
TGTGCCAGTAGTATTCGCCAGGACACCGGGGAGCTGTTTTTT
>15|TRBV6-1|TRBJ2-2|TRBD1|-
CASRTGWANTGELFF
TGTGCCAGCAGGACAGGGTGGGCGAACACCGGGGAGCTGTTTTTT
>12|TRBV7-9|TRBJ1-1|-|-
CASTFNSGEAFF
TGTGCCAGCACCTTTAATTCAGGAGAAGCTTTCTTT
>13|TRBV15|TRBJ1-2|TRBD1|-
CATSAGTDVGYTF
TGTGCCACCAGCGCCGGGACAGACGTAGGCTACACCTTC
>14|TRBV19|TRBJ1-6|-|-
CASSEQAMGSPLHF
TGTGCCAGTAGTGAGCAGGCTATGGGTTCACCCCTCCACTTT
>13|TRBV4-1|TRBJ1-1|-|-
CASSQDPYTEAFF
TGCGCCAGCAGCCAAGATCCGTACACTGAAGCTTTCTTT
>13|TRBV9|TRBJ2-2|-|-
CASSLGGTGELFF
TGTGCCAGCAGCTTAGGGGGAACCGGGGAGCTGTTTTTT
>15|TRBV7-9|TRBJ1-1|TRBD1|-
CATSGGQGSNTEAFF
TGTGCCACCAGTGGGGGACAGGGCTCGAACACTGAAGCTTTCTTT
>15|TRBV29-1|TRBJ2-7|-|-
CSVESDRPGSYEQYF
TGCAGCGTTGAATCAGACCGTCCCGGCTCCTACGAGCAGTACTTC
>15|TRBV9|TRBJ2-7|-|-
CASSVEDSNSYEQYF
TGTGCCAGCAGCGTAGAGGACAGTAACTCCTACGAGCAGTACTTC
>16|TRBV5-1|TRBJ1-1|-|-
CASSLGGRGTGTEAFF
TGCGCCAGCAGCCTTGGGGGGCGGGGTACGGGCACTGAAGCTTTCTTT
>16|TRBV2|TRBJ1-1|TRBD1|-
CASRGTDLTLNTEAFF
TGTGCCAGCCGAGGGACAGACCTTACCTTGAACACTGAAGCTTTCTTT
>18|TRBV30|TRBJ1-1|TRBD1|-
CAWRKHPRDRGRDTEAFF
TGTGCCTGGAGGAAACACCCCCGGGACAGGGGAAGGGACACTGAAGCTTTCTTT
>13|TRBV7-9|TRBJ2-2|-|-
CASSLEATGELFF
TGTGCCAGCAGCTTAGAGGCGACCGGGGAGCTGTTTTTT
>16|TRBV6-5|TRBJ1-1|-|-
CASSYLDFSPNTEAFF
TGTGCCAGCAGTTATTTAGACTTTAGCCCGAACACTGAAGCTTTCTTT